This T cell receptor beta chain was retrieved from a study of shared clonotypes between healthy human individuals. Across the whole study: Three CD4 naive, three CD4 memory, two CD8 naive and one CD8 memory plate were used per donor. Study outcomes and limitations: The study generally estimated greater richness for naive than memory subsets. An expected dependence of interdonor clonotype sharing on sequencing depth was noted.

The repertoire was sequenced with immunoSEQ multiplex PCR; TCRdb's copy has only in-frame clones and lacks some. This sample has over a million clones, with around 82% found just once. About this clone itself: Its cognate antigen is unknown.

V gave up 3 bases and J gave up 4 bases, with 15 bases separating them. The germline CDR1 and CDR2 sequences are KGHSH and LQKENI. This CDR3 region has 15 residues. Material: memory CD4+ T cells from PBMCs. The subset denotes: CD45RA-negative fraction. The rearrangement links TRBV18 to TRBJ1-2, with D perhaps matching TRBD1 (5 bases). This sequence originates from a man younger than 35 in good health. Some clones in this sample may be carry-over from other donors' samples. The CDR3 DNA reads TGTGCCAGCTCACCGATGAGGGGACCGGGCTATGGCTACACCTTC. Amino acids: CASSPMRGPGYGYTF.